This T cell receptor (beta chain) was observed in a study of CD8 T cells in ankylosing spondylitis. Study-level points and caveats: Significant enrichment of disease-linked clones was reported in matched ankylosing spondylitis synovial fluid. A motif of roughly eight highly homologous TCR beta variants was seen as apparently characteristic of ankylosing spondylitis blood.

Quantitative 5'-RACE was performed with molecular barcodes, and it yielded the TCR beta libraries. MiXCR, run by TCRdb on the 5' RACE reads, gives a single entry per CDR3 protein. This sample has just under 550,000 distinct CDR3 sequences; roughly an eighth occur once, and the top ten carry approximately 7%. Germline trimming cut 5 bases from V and 3 bases from J; bases unmatched to any gene: 10. The CDR3 contains 15 residues. Per the germline V gene, CDR1 is SEHNR and CDR2 is FQNEAQ (reference sequence). Points on this clonotype: Its antigen is undetermined.

The receptor comes from a male donor with ankylosing spondylitis. The specimen sequenced was blood, either unsorted or a sorted T cell fraction (not recorded which). V usage is TRBV7-9 and J usage is TRBJ2-7; 7 bases line up with TRBD1. The CDR3 loop reads CASSPDRENIYEQYF. CDR3 in DNA: TGTGCCAGCAGCCCCGACAGGGAAAACATCTACGAGCAGTACTTC.